This T cell receptor beta chain was retrieved from a study of identical twins. Study-wide results and limits: It was out-of-frame TCR alpha sharing in monozygotic twins that models underestimated. Whereas memory repertoires showed no such difference, abundant cord blood beta clonotypes carried fewer insertions. Less excess twin sharing appeared in beta out-of-frame sequences.

In the case of this clonotype: The antigen is unknown.

The CDR3 contains 15 residues. V lost 3 bases to trimming and J lost 0 bases, with 11 bases between them. Germline-derived CDR1 and CDR2 are LNHNV and YYDKDF (reference sequence). Template switching created a universal primer site, and the cDNA included unique molecular identifiers. TCRdb re-analysed the 5' RACE reads in MiXCR, keeping a single row per CDR3 protein. The repertoire consists of roughly 1,500,000 distinct CDR3 sequences, with less than 35% occurring once and the leading ten covering about 0.3%. Specimen: cord blood. The TCR sequence derives from a newborn girl in good health. The chain joins TRBV15 to TRBJ1-2; weak D call: TRBD1 (5 bases). CDR3 residues: CATSRGKGANYGYTF. CDR3 sequence (DNA): TGTGCCACCAGCAGGGGGAAAGGGGCTAACTATGGCTACACCTTC. The whole variable domain, remainder taken from reference TRBV15 and TRBJ1-2, is DAMVIQNPRYQVTQFGKPVTLSCSQTLNHNVMYWYQQKSSQAPKLLFHYYDKDFNNEADTPDNFQSRRPNTSFCFLDIRSPGLGDTAMYLCATSRGKGANYGYTFGSGTRLTVV.